The rows below give T cell receptor beta chains drawn from one sample of a study of shared clonotypes between healthy human individuals. Using immunoSEQ multiplex PCR, the repertoire was profiled, and TCRdb retains in-frame clones only, with some absent. Of some 2,000,000 clones listed, 95% were seen once; the top ten hold 0.1% to 0.15%. The sample was naive CD4+ T cells sorted from blood. These receptor sequences come from a young man in good health. Each CDR3 is given with its conserved first and last residue. The D gene is left open where the match is weak. Clone size is not always given. Where it is, it says once, few, many or a class for expanded clones.

clone size | D gene | J gene | V gene | CDR3 DNA | CDR3 protein
. | . | TRBJ2-1 | TRBV12-5 | TGTGCTAGTGGTTACAGGGCATGGGTCCGGGAGGCCTACAATGAGCAGTTCTTC | CASGYRAWVREAYNEQFF
. | . | TRBJ2-2 | TRBV6-5 | TGTGCCAGCAGTCGTGCGACAGTAGCCAGGGAGCTGTTTTTT | CASSRATVARELFF
. | . | TRBJ2-3 | TRBV5-6 | TGTGCCAGCAGCTTGGGACCCCAGATACAGCAGTATTTT | CASSLGPQIQQYF
. | . | TRBJ1-3 | TRBV10-1 | TGCGCCAGCAGTGACCCGGTCTCTGGAAACACCATATATTTT | CASSDPVSGNTIYF
. | TRBD1 | TRBJ1-5 | TRBV19 | TGTGCCAGTAAGAGGGGGCAGGACGCCCAGCATTTT | CASKRGQDAQHF
few | . | TRBJ1-4 | TRBV19 | TGTGCCAGTAGATCGAGGCAGCCTAATGAAAAACTGTTTTTT | CASRSRQPNEKLFF
. | . | TRBJ2-5 | TRBV2 | TGTGCCAGCAGGGTCGACAGGTACCAAGAGACCCAGTACTTC | CASRVDRYQETQYF
. | . | TRBJ2-5 | TRBV16 | TGTGCCAGCAGCCAACTTAGGGGCCGGGAGACCCAGTACTTC | CASSQLRGRETQYF
. | . | TRBJ1-1 | TRBV2 | TGTGCCAGCTTTTCCCTAGTAGGAACCACTGAAGCTTTCTTT | CASFSLVGTTEAFF
once | . | TRBJ2-7 | TRBV6-6 | TGTGCCAGCAGTTACTCGTTCGGCGAAGTAACCTACGAGCAGTACTTC | CASSYSFGEVTYEQYF
. | TRBD2 | TRBJ2-7 | TRBV18 | TGTGCCAGCTCACCACGTTCGGGACTAGTTTACGAGCAGTACTTC | CASSPRSGLVYEQYF
. | . | TRBJ2-4 | TRBV10-3 | TGTGCCATCAGCAGGGCCCCAGACACAAACATTCAGTACTTC | CAISRAPDTNIQYF
. | . | TRBJ1-6 | TRBV27 | TGTGCCAGCAGTTTAACCTATAATTCACCCCTCCACTTT | CASSLTYNSPLHF
. | TRBD2 | TRBJ2-1 | TRBV2 | TGTGCCAGCAGTGCTAGCGGGGGTTCCTACAATGAGCAGTTCTTC | CASSASGGSYNEQFF
. | . | TRBJ2-7 | TRBV28 | TGTGCCAGCAGTTTGGCAGGGACCAGCTCCTACGAGCAGTACTTC | CASSLAGTSSYEQYF
. | TRBD2 | TRBJ2-5 | TRBV5-4 | TGTGCCAGCAGCTTTCCGGGGGGGCAAGAGACCCAGTACTTC | CASSFPGGQETQYF
. | TRBD1 | TRBJ2-5 | TRBV6-1 | TGTGCCAGCAGAAACAGGGGGATCGAGACCCAGTACTTC | CASRNRGIETQYF
. | TRBD1 | TRBJ1-4 | TRBV5-4 | TGTGCCAGCAGCTTGGGAGGAGGACAGGGGGTAACTAATGAAAAACTGTTTTTT | CASSLGGGQGVTNEKLFF
. | TRBD1 | TRBJ1-2 | TRBV6-5 | TGTGCCAGCAGTCGGACAGGGGTCTCTTACTATGGCTACACCTTC | CASSRTGVSYYGYTF
. | . | TRBJ1-6 | TRBV7-2 | TGTGCCAGCAGCTTAGCGCTCGGGAGCTCCTATAATTCACCCCTCCACTTT | CASSLALGSSYNSPLHF
. | . | TRBJ1-3 | TRBV25-1 | TGTGCCAGCAGTGACGGTATTTCTGGAAACACCATATATTTT | CASSDGISGNTIYF
. | . | TRBJ1-3 | TRBV5-1 | TGCGCCAGCAGCTTAAAGGGAGAGACGGGGAACACCATATATTTT | CASSLKGETGNTIYF
. | . | TRBJ2-1 | TRBV10-3 | TGTGCCATCAGTGAAGTCGAGGGTAATGAGCAGTTCTTC | CAISEVEGNEQFF
. | . | TRBJ2-3 | TRBV6-5 | TGTGCCAGCAGTTACTCATGGGGGTTGGATACGCAGTATTTT | CASSYSWGLDTQYF
. | TRBD2 | TRBJ2-3 | TRBV30 | TGTGCCTGGAGTGTATGGGCCAGCGGGAGGGCCACAGATACGCAGTATTTT | CAWSVWASGRATDTQYF
. | TRBD2 | TRBJ2-1 | TRBV5-1 | TGCGCCAGCAGCCCGGGACTAGTCTCCTACAATGAGCAGTTCTTC | CASSPGLVSYNEQFF
. | . | TRBJ2-3 | TRBV5-1 | TGCGCCAGCAGCACAACAGATACGCAGTATTTT | CASSTTDTQYF
once | . | TRBJ2-7 | TRBV5-1 | TGCGCCAGCAGCTTTGGCCCCACCGGGACGGATTCCTACGAGCAGTACTTC | CASSFGPTGTDSYEQYF
once | . | TRBJ2-6 | TRBV4-3 | TGCGCCAGCAGCCAAGATTTCTCTGGGGCCAACGTCCTGACTTTC | CASSQDFSGANVLTF
. | . | TRBJ2-7 | TRBV27 | TGTGCCAGCAGTTTATCGTGGGGTCCCACCTACGAGCAGTACTTC | CASSLSWGPTYEQYF
. | . | TRBJ2-4 | TRBV27 | TGTGCCAGCAGTTTGACAACTCTAGCCAAAAACATTCAGTACTTC | CASSLTTLAKNIQYF
. | TRBD1 | TRBJ2-4 | TRBV5-1 | TGCGCCAGCAGCTACGGACAGGTGGGATTAGCCAAAAACATTCAGTACTTC | CASSYGQVGLAKNIQYF
once | . | TRBJ2-3 | TRBV18 | TGTGCCAGCTCACCACCGGGCAGATTCACAGATACGCAGTATTTT | CASSPPGRFTDTQYF
. | TRBD1 | TRBJ2-7 | TRBV18 | TGTGCCAGCTCCCCCGGGACAGTTTCTTATTACGAGCAGTACTTC | CASSPGTVSYYEQYF
. | . | TRBJ2-7 | TRBV6-4 | TGTGCCAGCAGTGACTTGAAGGAGGCAGGGCGCGGGTTCCAGCTCTCCTACGAGCAGTACTTC | CASSDLKEAGRGFQLSYEQYF
. | . | TRBJ1-1 | TRBV5-1 | TGCGCCAGCAGCGGGGACACCCCGAACACTGAAGCTTTCTTT | CASSGDTPNTEAFF
. | TRBD1 | TRBJ2-7 | TRBV5-4 | TGTGCCAGCAGCCCGTTACCTCGGGACAGGGCCTACGAGCAGTACTTC | CASSPLPRDRAYEQYF
. | . | TRBJ2-6 | TRBV18 | TGTGCCAGCTCACCACTTTCGGGCTCTGGGGCCAACGTCCTGACTTTC | CASSPLSGSGANVLTF
once | TRBD1 | TRBJ1-2 | TRBV30 | TGTGCCGTAGGGGACAGCCTACCCGGAGGTGGCTACACCTTC | CAVGDSLPGGGYTF
once | . | TRBJ2-3 | TRBV10-2 | TGCGCCAGCAGACCAGGGGCTGGGACGCAGTATTTT | CASRPGAGTQYF
. | . | TRBJ1-1 | TRBV6-5 | TGTGCCAGCAGTTACCTTAGACGGGGAGGAGGTACTGAAGCTTTCTTT | CASSYLRRGGGTEAFF
. | . | TRBJ2-5 | TRBV10-3 | TGTGCCATCAGCTCCGGGCAAGAGACCCAGTACTTC | CAISSGQETQYF
. | . | TRBJ2-1 | TRBV28 | TGTGCCAGCAGCAAGTGGGGGGATGAGCAGTTCTTC | CASSKWGDEQFF
. | . | TRBJ1-5 | TRBV12-2 | TGTGCAAGTCGCTCGGCGCAGACCCAGCATTTT | CASRSAQTQHF
. | . | TRBJ2-7 | TRBV6-1 | TGTGCCAGCAGTTCTCCCCTGCAACTCTCCTACGAGCAGTACTTC | CASSSPLQLSYEQYF